Included here is one T cell receptor (beta chain) sequence, with context. The sample belongs to a study of cytotoxic CD8 clonotypes in ibrutinib-treated CLL. Study details: The authors obtained response samples at a median of around eleven months of treatment, range 6 to 36.

The table came from immunoSEQ multiplex PCR; TCRdb's copy has only in-frame clones and leaves some out. The sample includes about 140,000 clones, more than 70% of them seen just once. Trimming took 3 bases from V and 6 from J; bases not matched to a gene: 6. CDR1 is LNHDA and CDR2 is SQIVND in the germline V gene (reference sequence). The CDR3 is made up of 14 amino acids. The sequenced sample was PBMCs, obtained after 36 months of ibrutinib treatment. The TCR was taken from a human donor with chronic lymphocytic leukemia. This chain uses TRBV19 with TRBJ1-1, with TRBD1 matching 8 bases. The CDR3 bases are TGTGCCAGTAGTATGGTACAGGGGGTCGCTGAAGCTTTCTTT. Amino acid sequence: CASSMVQGVAEAFF. The variable domain in full, completed from reference TRBV19 and TRBJ1-1, reads DGGITQSPKYLFRKEGQNVTLSCEQNLNHDAMYWYRQDPGQGLRLIYYSQIVNDFQKGDIAEGYSVSREKKESFPLTVTSAQKNPTAFYLCASSMVQGVAEAFFGQGTRLTVV.